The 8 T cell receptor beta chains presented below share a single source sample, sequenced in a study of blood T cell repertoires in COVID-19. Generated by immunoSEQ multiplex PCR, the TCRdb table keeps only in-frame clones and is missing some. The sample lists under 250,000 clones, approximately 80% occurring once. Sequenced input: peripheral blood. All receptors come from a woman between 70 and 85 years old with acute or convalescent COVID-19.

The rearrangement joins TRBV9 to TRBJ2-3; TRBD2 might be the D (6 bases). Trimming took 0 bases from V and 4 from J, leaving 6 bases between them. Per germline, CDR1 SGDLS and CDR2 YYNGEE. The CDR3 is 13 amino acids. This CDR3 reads CASSVGLADTQYF. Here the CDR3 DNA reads TGTGCCAGCAGCGTAGGACTAGCAGATACGCAGTATTTT.

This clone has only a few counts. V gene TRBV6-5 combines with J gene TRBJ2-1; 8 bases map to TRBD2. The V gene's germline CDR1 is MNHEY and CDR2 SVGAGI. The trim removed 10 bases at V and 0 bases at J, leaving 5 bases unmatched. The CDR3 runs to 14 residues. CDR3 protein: CATVRGGSYNEQFF. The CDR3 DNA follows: TGTGCCACCGTCCGGGGGGGCTCCTACAATGAGCAGTTCTTC.

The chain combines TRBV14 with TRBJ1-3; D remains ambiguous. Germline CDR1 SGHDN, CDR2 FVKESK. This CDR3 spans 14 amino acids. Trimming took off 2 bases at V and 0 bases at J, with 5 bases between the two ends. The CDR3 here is CASSQSLSGNTIYF. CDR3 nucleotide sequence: TGTGCCAGCAGCCAATCACTCTCTGGAAACACCATATATTTT.

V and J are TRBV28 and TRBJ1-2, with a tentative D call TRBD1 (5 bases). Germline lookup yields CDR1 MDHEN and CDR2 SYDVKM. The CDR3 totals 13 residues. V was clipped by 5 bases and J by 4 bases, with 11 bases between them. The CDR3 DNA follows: TGTGCCAGCAGTACGGTCGGGGGCTATGGCTACACCTTC. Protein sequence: CASSTVGGYGYTF.

This CDR3 is CASSLPYSGQSYEQYF. The CDR3 DNA is TGTGCCAGCAGTCTACCCTACTCGGGACAGTCCTACGAGCAGTACTTC. The chain links TRBV7-2 to TRBJ2-7; 7 nucleotides line up with TRBD1. Per germline, CDR1 SGHTA and CDR2 FQGNSA. V dropped 6 bases and J dropped 1; count of bases not matched to a gene: 12. This CDR3 is 16 amino acids long.

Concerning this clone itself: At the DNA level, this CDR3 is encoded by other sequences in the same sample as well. The CDR3: CASSEQGNTGELFF. In DNA form, the CDR3 reads TGTGCCAGCAGTGAACAGGGGAACACCGGGGAGCTGTTTTTT. The chain is built from TRBV6-4 and TRBJ2-2; D is possibly TRBD1 (6 bases). Germline CDR1 is MRHNA and CDR2 is SNTAGT. The V end was cut by 3 bases, the J end by 1 base, with 6 bases between. CDR3 size: 14 residues.

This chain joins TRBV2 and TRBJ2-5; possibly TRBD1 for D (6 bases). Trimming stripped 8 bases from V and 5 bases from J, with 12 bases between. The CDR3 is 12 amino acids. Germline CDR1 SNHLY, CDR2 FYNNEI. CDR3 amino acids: CASDTGSETQYF. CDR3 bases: TGTGCCAGCGATACAGGGTCCGAGACCCAGTACTTC.

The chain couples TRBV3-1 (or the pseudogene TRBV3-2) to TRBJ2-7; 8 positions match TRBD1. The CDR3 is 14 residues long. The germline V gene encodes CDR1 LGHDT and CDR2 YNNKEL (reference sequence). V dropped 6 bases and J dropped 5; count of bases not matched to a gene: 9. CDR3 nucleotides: TGTGCCAGCAGAGCCGACAGGGGCCCCAACGAGCAGTACTTC. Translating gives CASRADRGPNEQYF.